The 5 T cell receptor beta chains below come from one sample, sequenced in a study of blood T cell repertoires in COVID-19. Assay used: immunoSEQ multiplex PCR; TCRdb lists only in-frame clones, some missing. The profile shows some 42,000 clones, around 91% of them singletons. Sequenced: peripheral blood. All receptors derive from a man aged 50 to 59 with active COVID-19.

This chain links TRBV28 with TRBJ1-1; D is possibly TRBD1 (6 bases). The germline CDR1 and CDR2 sequences are MDHEN and SYDVKM. The CDR3 runs 13 residues. V lost 3 bases to trimming and J lost 6 bases, with 11 bases between them. This CDR3 reads CASSFTGKPEAFF. CDR3 sequence (DNA): TGTGCCAGCAGTTTTACAGGGAAACCTGAAGCTTTCTTT. Full variable domain (rest looked up from reference TRBV28 and TRBJ1-1): DVKVTQSSRYLVKRTGEKVFLECVQDMDHENMFWYRQDPGLGLRLIYFSYDVKMKEKGDIPEGYSVSREKKERFSLILESASTNQTSMYLCASSFTGKPEAFFGQGTRLTVV.

The chain carries TRBV7-9 and TRBJ1-6, with TRBD1 identical over 10 bases. V was pared by 6 bases and J by 8 bases, with 4 bases of the junction left unmatched. CDR3 length: 14 residues. CDR1 SEHNR and CDR2 FQNEAQ come from the germline V gene (reference sequence). CDR3 in DNA: TGTGCCAGCAGTTTGACAGGGGGCGATTCACCCCTCCACTTT. Translated: CASSLTGGDSPLHF.

Only one count was recorded for this clone. V is TRBV30 and J is TRBJ2-7, with 10 nucleotides matching TRBD1. This CDR3 comprises 15 residues. V lost 2 bases to trimming and J lost 4 bases; unmatched junction nucleotides: 8. Germline V lookup: CDR1 GTSNPN, CDR2 SVGIG (reference sequence). The CDR3 is CAWSFTGTGDYEQYF. CDR3 DNA sequence: TGTGCCTGGAGTTTTACCGGGACAGGGGATTACGAGCAGTACTTC.

The chain couples TRBV7-9 to TRBJ2-3, with D possibly TRBD1 on 5 matching bases. Germline V CDR1 and CDR2: SEHNR, FQNEAQ (reference sequence). This CDR3 is 12 amino acids long. V lost 1 base, J lost 11 bases, and 10 bases lay in between. CDR3 loop: CASSLEGSGQYF. In DNA, the CDR3 is TGTGCCAGCAGCTTAGAGGGGTCGGGGCAGTATTTT.

The gene calls are TRBV14 and TRBJ1-1, with 7 bases fitting TRBD1. With V trimmed by 2 bases and J by 1 base, 1 base remained unmatched. The CDR3 totals 14 residues. Germline V gene lookup returns CDR1 SGHDN and CDR2 FVKESK. This CDR3 reads CASSQQGGNTEAFF. In DNA, the CDR3 is TGTGCCAGCAGCCAACAGGGGGGGAACACTGAAGCTTTCTTT.